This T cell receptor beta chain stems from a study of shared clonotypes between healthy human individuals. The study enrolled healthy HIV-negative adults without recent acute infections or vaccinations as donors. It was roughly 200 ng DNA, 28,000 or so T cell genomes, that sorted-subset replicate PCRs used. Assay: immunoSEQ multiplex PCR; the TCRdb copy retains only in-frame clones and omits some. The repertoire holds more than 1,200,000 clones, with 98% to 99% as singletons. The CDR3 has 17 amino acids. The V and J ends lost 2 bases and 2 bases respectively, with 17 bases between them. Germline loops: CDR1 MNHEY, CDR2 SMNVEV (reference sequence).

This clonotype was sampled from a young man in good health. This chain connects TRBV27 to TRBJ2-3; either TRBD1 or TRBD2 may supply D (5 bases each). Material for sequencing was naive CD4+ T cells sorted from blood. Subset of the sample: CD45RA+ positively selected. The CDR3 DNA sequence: TGTGCCAGCAGTTTACTCCCGGGACCCCTGCACACAGATACGCAGTATTTT. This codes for CASSLLPGPLHTDTQYF.